Following are 8 T cell receptor beta chains from one sample sequenced in a study of Ad26.COV2.S vaccination and SARS-CoV-2 variants. Treatment noted: about 20 received Ad26.COV2.S at low or high dose, single or two shots; 5 received placebo; per-sample allocation not given. At day 63 after the first vaccine or placebo injection, samples were drawn. The data were produced by immunoSEQ multiplex PCR, yet TCRdb's version contains in-frame clones alone and is incomplete. The sample has about 350,000 clones, roughly 84% seen once. The starting material was peripheral blood, obtained in a trial of Ad26.COV2.S vaccine versus placebo. Source of these receptors: a person aged 18-60 years who received the Ad26.COV2.S COVID-19 vaccine or a placebo.

This clone was seen a handful of times. The chain uses TRBV7-2 and TRBJ2-5, with TRBD2 matching 11 bases. Unmatched junction bases numbered 8, after V lost 3 bases and J lost 5 bases. Germline CDR1 reads SGHTA; CDR2 reads FQGNSA. The CDR3 has 16 residues. The CDR3 protein is CASSFTSGSGRETQYF. The CDR3 nucleotides read TGTGCCAGCAGCTTTACTAGCGGGAGTGGGAGGGAGACCCAGTACTTC.

The chain is built from TRBV18 and TRBJ2-3; no definite D call. Germline assignment: CDR1 KGHSH and CDR2 LQKENI. Trimming removed 1 base at V and 2 bases at J, with 10 bases between. The CDR3 is 15 amino acids. DNA for the CDR3: TGTGCCAGCTCACCACTTTTACAGTTCACAGATACGCAGTATTTT. It specifies CASSPLLQFTDTQYF.

V is TRBV19 and J is TRBJ1-5, with a possible D match to TRBD1 (5 bases). This CDR3 is built from 12 residues. Trimming pared 4 bases from V and 6 bases from J, leaving 7 bases between. Germline values: CDR1 LNHDA, CDR2 SQIVND (reference sequence). Here the CDR3 DNA reads TGTGCCAGTAGTAGGGACGTTCAGCCCCAGCATTTT. Translated, it gives CASSRDVQPQHF. Full variable domain (remainder filled in from reference TRBV19 and TRBJ1-5): DGGITQSPKYLFRKEGQNVTLSCEQNLNHDAMYWYRQDPGQGLRLIYYSQIVNDFQKGDIAEGYSVSREKKESFPLTVTSAQKNPTAFYLCASSRDVQPQHFGDGTRLSIL.

J is TRBJ2-1 and V is TRBV4-1; the D is unclear. The germline V and J ends were trimmed by 6 bases and 6 bases, with 24 bases remaining between them. The CDR3 spans 17 residues. The germline V gene has CDR1 MGHRA and CDR2 YSYEKL. This chain's CDR3 is CASSLKVSTLSFNEQFF. The DNA of the CDR3 is TGCGCCAGCAGTTTAAAGGTGTCTACGTTGAGTTTCAATGAGCAGTTCTTC.

V and J are TRBV28 and TRBJ2-7, with TRBD1 identical over 8 bases. The CDR3 extends over 13 amino acids. CDR1 and CDR2 from the germline V gene are MDHEN and SYDVKM. Unmatched junction bases numbered 5, after V lost 7 bases and J lost 3 bases. DNA of the CDR3: TGTGCCAGCAAGAGGACAGGGAACTACGAGCAGTACTTC. As protein: CASKRTGNYEQYF.

This sequence joins TRBV3-1 (or the pseudogene TRBV3-2) and TRBJ2-3; no reliable D call. The CDR3 sequence is 14 residues long. V lost 4 bases, J lost 6 bases, and 14 bases lay in between. The germline CDR1 and CDR2 sequences are LGHDT and YNNKEL (reference sequence). This chain's CDR3 is CASSPLSHADTQYF. For the CDR3, the DNA is TGTGCCAGCAGCCCCCTATCCCATGCGGATACGCAGTATTTT.

The rearrangement links TRBV19 to TRBJ2-3; D remains ambiguous. Germline V CDR1 and CDR2: LNHDA, SQIVND (reference sequence). The CDR3 covers 15 residues. V was shortened by 5 bases and J by 0 bases, with 12 bases between the two germline ends. The chain's CDR3 is CASSDRIDSTDTQYF. The DNA of the CDR3 is TGTGCCAGTAGTGATAGGATAGATAGCACAGATACGCAGTATTTT.

V gene TRBV19 combines with J gene TRBJ1-6; D remains unclear. The V gene's germline CDR1 is LNHDA and CDR2 SQIVND (reference sequence). The CDR3 length is 17 residues. V dropped 3 bases and J dropped 8 bases, with 20 bases sitting between them. CDR3 sequence reads: CASSIPPSRGLDSPLHF. The CDR3 DNA is TGTGCCAGTAGTATTCCCCCCTCCAGAGGGTTGGATTCACCCCTCCACTTT.